This T cell receptor beta chain was recorded in a study of CD8 T cells in Susac syndrome. Whole-study results and caveats: The study's TCR sequencing and HLA analysis covered a relatively small number of individuals, and the study acknowledged this.

Details on this clonotype: Its target is not known.

Random-hexamer reverse transcription was applied to roughly 0.5 to 1 ug RNA. The immunoSEQ assay covered 54 Vbeta and 13 Jbeta segments for CDR3. TCRdb ran MiXCR on the immunoSEQ multiplex PCR reads and lists one entry per CDR3 protein. The repertoire includes about 300,000 distinct CDR3 sequences, about 92% of them detected once, and approximately 0.065% sits in the top ten. Relapsing-remitting disease, either stable or active, was present in the multiple sclerosis controls, who were treatment-naive patients. FACS was used to enrich TEMRA cells, whereas the CD8+ and CD4+ T cells were obtained by negative isolation. The source is a human donor with multiple sclerosis. Sequencing used CD4+ T cells from PBMCs.

The CDR3 region is CASRIQRRVGSNEQFF. The DNA of the CDR3 is TGTGCCAGCAGAATCCAAAGGAGGGTCGGGAGTAATGAGCAGTTCTTC. The chain uses TRBV2 and TRBJ2-1; D might be TRBD2 (6 bases). The CDR3 is made up of 16 amino acids. Germline V gene lookup returns CDR1 SNHLY and CDR2 FYNNEI. The germline V and J ends were trimmed by 6 bases and 7 bases, with 22 bases remaining between them.